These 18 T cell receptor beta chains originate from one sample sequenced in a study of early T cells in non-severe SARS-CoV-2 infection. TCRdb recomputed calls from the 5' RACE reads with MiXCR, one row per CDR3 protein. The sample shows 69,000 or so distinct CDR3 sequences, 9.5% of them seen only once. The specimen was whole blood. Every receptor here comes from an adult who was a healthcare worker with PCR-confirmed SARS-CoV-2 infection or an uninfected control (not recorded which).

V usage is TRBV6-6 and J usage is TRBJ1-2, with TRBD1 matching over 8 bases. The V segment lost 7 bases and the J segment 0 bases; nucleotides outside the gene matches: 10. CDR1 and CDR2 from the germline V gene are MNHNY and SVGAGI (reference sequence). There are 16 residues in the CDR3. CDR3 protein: CASTSPGTGANYGYTF. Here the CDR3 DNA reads TGTGCCAGCACGTCCCCGGGGACAGGAGCTAACTATGGCTACACCTTC.

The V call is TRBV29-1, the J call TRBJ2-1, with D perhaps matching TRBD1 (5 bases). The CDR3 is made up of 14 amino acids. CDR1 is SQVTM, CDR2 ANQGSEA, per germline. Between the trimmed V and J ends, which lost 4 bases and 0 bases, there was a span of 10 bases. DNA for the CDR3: TGCAGCGTTGTAGGGGCGAGCTCCTACAATGAGCAGTTCTTC. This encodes CSVVGASSYNEQFF.

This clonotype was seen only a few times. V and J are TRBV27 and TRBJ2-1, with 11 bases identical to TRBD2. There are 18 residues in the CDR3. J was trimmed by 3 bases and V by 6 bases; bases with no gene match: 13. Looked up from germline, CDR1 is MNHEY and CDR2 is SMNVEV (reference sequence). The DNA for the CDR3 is TGTGCCAGCAGACTACTAGCGGGAGTTACCGGATACTACAATGAGCAGTTCTTC. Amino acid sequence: CASRLLAGVTGYYNEQFF.

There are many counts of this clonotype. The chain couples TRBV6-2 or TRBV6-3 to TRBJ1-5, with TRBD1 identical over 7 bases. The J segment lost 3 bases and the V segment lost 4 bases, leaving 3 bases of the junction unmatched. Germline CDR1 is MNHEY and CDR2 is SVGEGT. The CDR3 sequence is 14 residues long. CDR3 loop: CASSWGQNNQPQHF. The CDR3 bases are TGTGCCAGCAGTTGGGGACAGAACAATCAGCCCCAGCATTTT.

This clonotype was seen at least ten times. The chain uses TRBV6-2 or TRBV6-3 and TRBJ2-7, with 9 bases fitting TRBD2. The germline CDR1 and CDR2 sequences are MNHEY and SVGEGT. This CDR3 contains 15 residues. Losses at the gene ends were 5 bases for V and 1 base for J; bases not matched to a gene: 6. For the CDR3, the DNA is TGTGCCAGCAGTACGAAAGCGGGAGGTTCCTACGAGCAGTACTTC. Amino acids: CASSTKAGGSYEQYF.

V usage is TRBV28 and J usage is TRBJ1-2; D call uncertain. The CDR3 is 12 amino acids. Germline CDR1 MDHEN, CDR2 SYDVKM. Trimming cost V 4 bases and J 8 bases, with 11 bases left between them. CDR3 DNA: TGTGCCAGCAGTTCCGTGTTGGGGGGCTACACCTTC. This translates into CASSSVLGGYTF.

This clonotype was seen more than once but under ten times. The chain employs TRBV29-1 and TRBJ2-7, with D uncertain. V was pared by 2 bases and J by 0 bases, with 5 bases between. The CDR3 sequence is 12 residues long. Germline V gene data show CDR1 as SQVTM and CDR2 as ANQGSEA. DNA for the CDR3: TGCAGCGTTGAAACTCCCTCCTACGAGCAGTACTTC. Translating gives CSVETPSYEQYF.

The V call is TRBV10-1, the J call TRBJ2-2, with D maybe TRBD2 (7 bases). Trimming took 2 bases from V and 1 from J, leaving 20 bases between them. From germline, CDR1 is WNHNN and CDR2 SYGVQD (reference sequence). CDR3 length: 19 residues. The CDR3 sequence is CASSEEGGVWPKNTGELFF. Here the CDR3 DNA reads TGCGCCAGCAGTGAGGAGGGGGGGGTCTGGCCGAAGAACACCGGGGAGCTGTTTTTT.

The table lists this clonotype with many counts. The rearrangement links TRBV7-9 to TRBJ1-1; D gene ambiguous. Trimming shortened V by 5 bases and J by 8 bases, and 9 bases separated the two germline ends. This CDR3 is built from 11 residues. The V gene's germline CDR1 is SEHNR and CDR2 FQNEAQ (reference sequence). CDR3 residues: CASSPTAEAFF. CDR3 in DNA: TGTGCCAGCAGCCCGACGGCCGAAGCTTTCTTT. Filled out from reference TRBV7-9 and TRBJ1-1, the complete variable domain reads DTGVSQNPRHKITKRGQNVTFRCDPISEHNRLYWYRQTLGQGPEFLTYFQNEAQLEKSRLLSDRFSAERPKGSFSTLEIQRTEQGDSAMYLCASSPTAEAFFGQGTRLTVV.

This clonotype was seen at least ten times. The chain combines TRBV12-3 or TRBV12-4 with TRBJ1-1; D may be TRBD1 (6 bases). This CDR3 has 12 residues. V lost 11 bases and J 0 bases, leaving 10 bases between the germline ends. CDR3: CAAGALNTEAFF. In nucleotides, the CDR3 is TGTGCCGCAGGGGCACTGAACACTGAAGCTTTCTTT.

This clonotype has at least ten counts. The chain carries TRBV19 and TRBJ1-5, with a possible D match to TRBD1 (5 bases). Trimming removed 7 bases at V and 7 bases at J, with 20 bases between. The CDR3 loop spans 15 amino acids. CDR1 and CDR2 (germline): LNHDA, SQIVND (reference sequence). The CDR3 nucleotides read TGTGCCAGTACTTTTGGCAGGGCCTGGGGCCAGCCCCAGCATTTT. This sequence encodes CASTFGRAWGQPQHF.

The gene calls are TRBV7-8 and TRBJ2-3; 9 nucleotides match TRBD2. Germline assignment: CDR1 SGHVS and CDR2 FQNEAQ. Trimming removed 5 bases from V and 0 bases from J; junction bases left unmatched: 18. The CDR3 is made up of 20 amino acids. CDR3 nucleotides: TGTGCCAGCAGCACCAGGGGGGGTGGCGGGAGGGCCTTAAGCACAGATACGCAGTATTTT. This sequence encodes CASSTRGGGGRALSTDTQYF.

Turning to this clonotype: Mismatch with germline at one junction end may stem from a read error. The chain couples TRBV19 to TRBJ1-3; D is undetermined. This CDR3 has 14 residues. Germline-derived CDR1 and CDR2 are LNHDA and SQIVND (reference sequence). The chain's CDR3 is CASTMASSGNTIYF. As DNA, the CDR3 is TGTGCCAGTACGATGGCGAGCTCTGGAAACACCATTTATTTT.

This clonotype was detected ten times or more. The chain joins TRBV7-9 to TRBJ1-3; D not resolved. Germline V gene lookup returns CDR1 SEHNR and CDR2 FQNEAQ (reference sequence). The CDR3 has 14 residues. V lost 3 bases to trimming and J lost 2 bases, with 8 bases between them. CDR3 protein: CASSFRETGNTIYF. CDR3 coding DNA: TGTGCCAGCAGCTTTCGAGAAACTGGAAACACCATATATTTT.

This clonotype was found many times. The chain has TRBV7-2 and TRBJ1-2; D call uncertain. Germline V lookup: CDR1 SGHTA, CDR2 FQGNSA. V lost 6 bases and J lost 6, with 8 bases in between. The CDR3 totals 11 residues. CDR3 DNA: TGTGCCAGCAGACGCGGGGATGGCTACACCTTC. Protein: CASRRGDGYTF.

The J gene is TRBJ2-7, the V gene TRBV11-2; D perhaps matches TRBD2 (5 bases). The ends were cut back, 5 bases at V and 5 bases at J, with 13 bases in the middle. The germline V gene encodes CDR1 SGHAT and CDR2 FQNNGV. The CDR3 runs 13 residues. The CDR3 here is CASSPWTGNEQYF. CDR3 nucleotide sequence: TGTGCCAGCAGCCCCTGGACTGGGAACGAGCAGTACTTC.

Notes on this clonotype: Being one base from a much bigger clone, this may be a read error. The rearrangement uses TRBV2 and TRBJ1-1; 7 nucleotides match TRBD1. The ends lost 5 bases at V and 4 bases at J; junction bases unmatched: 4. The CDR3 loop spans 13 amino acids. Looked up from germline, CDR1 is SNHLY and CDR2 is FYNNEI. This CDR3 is CASSSHRGTEAFF. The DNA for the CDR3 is TGTGCCAGCAGTTCCCACAGGGGCACTGAAGCTTTCTTT.

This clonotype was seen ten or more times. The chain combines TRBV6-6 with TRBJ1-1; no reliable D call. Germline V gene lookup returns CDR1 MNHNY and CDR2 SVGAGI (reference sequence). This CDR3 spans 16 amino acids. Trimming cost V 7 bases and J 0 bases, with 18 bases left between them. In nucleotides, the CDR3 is TGTGCCAGCACTCCCGCTATACTAGGGATGAACACTGAAGCTTTCTTT. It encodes CASTPAILGMNTEAFF.